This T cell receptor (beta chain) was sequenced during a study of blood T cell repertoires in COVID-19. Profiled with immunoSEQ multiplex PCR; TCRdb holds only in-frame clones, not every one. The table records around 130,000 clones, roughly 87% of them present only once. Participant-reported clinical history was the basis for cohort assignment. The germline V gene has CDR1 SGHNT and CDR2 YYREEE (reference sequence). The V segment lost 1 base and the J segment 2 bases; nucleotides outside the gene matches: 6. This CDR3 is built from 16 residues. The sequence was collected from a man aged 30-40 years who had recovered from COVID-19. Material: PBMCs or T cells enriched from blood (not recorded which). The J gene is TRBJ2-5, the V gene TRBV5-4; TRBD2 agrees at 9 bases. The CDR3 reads CASSLKTSGPQETQYF. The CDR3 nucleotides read TGTGCCAGCAGCTTGAAGACTAGCGGCCCTCAAGAGACCCAGTACTTC.